This TCR beta chain was identified in a study of read filtering for tumor transcriptome and immune sequencing. The study, taken as a whole, reports: Single-read clonotypes: about 81.9% of IR-seq clonotypes (approximately 3.7% of reads), roughly 70% of RNA-seq clonotypes (roughly 43% of reads).

The library was built from roughly 400 ng RNA with molecular barcoded adaptors for alpha/delta and beta/gamma chains. TCRdb itself ran the reads through MiXCR, one entry per CDR3 protein. The table shows more than 45,000 distinct CDR3 sequences, with 9% to 15% occurring only once. The CDR3 is 13 amino acids. V shed 1 base and J shed 7 bases, with 10 bases lying between them. CDR1 and CDR2 (germline): LGHDT, YNNKEL (reference sequence). This clonotype was counted only a few times. Its antigen is undetermined. This TCR was sampled from a donor older than 35 with multiple myeloma. The sequenced sample consisted of a population of CD138-negative cells sorted from bone marrow. The chain employs TRBV3-1 and TRBJ1-2; D is uncertain. The CDR3 sequence: CASSQGLTRGYTF. CDR3 DNA sequence: TGTGCCAGCAGCCAAGGACTGACACGTGGCTACACCTTC.